This T cell receptor (beta chain) was captured by sequencing in a study of cytomegalovirus exposure and HLA in healthy donors. In the study overall: In an early release, HLA-typed donors contributed some 88 million unique TCR sequences.

Broader study findings: Fewer N-insertions (relative to the roughly 700-donor mean) were reportedly seen in an Asian-associated ancestry cluster in a later analysis. Listed as cytomegalovirus-associated were 164 TCR beta chains.

On this clone: Its antigen is unknown.

At the time of sampling, donors were nominally healthy, though unrecorded immune exposures were likely. This CDR3 has 13 residues. V was cut by 5 bases and J by 7 bases, with 13 bases left in between. Germline V lookup: CDR1 SGHTA, CDR2 FQGNSA. The study ran its PCR with 60 Vbeta and 13 Jbeta primers. The repertoire was sequenced with immunoSEQ multiplex PCR; TCRdb's copy has only in-frame clones and lacks some. The table includes roughly 250,000 clones, approximately 85% detected once. The rearrangement uses TRBV7-2 and TRBJ2-3, with D tentatively TRBD2 (6 bases). The sample consisted of PBMCs. The clonotype originates from a woman aged 40-49 years in good health and CMV-seropositive. CDR3 in amino acids: CASSLERANTQYF. CDR3 bases: TGTGCCAGCAGCCTGGAGCGGGCTAATACGCAGTATTTT.